The clone carrying this T cell receptor (beta chain) occurred a few times. Its antigen remains unknown. The entry originates in a study of cytomegalovirus exposure and HLA in healthy donors. Whole-study context: Caucasian-associated ancestry cluster membership applied to 75% to 85% of several hundred genotyped donors.

A multiplex PCR was run with 60 Vbeta primers and 13 Jbeta primers. Produced via immunoSEQ multiplex PCR; TCRdb's table is partial and in-frame only. The sample has 130,000 or so clones; approximately 8.7% are singletons. V gave up 0 bases and J gave up 8 bases, with 20 bases separating them. This CDR3 region has 16 residues. CDR1 and CDR2 from the germline V gene are SGHRS and YFSETQ. General study points: Most likely, a cluster of highly shared sequence variants arose as a sequencing artifact. Later analysis associated a missense DCLRE1C variant with TCR beta V- and J-gene trimming. Productive rates of about 87% or about 30% were seen for most TCR beta V segments in an earlier analysis.

The receptor comes from a man in his forties or fifties in good health and CMV-seronegative. Sequenced sample: PBMCs. The chain is built from TRBV5-1 and TRBJ1-2, with D possibly TRBD1 on 6 matching bases. The CDR3 loop reads CASSLAVSKGVWGYTF. The CDR3 nucleotides read TGCGCCAGCAGCTTGGCCGTGTCGAAGGGGGTGTGGGGCTACACCTTC.